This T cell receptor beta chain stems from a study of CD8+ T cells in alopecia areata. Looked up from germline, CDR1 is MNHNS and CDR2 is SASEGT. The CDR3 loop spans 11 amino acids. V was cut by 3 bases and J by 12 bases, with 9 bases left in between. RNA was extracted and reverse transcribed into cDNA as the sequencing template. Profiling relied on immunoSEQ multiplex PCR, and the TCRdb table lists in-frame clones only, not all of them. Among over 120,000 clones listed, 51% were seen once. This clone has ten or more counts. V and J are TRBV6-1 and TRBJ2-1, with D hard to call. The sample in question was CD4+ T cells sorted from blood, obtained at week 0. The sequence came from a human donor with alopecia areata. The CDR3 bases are TGTGCCAGCAGTGAGCGTCTGTGGCAGTTCTTC. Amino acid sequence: CASSERLWQFF.